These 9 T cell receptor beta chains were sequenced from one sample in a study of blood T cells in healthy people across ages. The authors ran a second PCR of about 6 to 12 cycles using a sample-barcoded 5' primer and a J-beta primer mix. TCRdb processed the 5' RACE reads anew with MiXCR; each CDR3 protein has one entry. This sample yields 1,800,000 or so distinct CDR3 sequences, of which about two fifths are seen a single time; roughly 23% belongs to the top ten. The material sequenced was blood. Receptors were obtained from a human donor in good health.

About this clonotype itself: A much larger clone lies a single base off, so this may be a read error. The CDR3 spells CSGGRGLSNNGQFF. The CDR3, as DNA: TGCAGCGGTGGGCGGGGGCTAAGCAACAATGGGCAGTTCTTC. The chain employs TRBV29-1 and TRBJ2-1; tentatively, D is TRBD2 (7 bases). The CDR3 sequence is 14 residues long. Germline CDR1 SQVTM, CDR2 ANQGSEA.

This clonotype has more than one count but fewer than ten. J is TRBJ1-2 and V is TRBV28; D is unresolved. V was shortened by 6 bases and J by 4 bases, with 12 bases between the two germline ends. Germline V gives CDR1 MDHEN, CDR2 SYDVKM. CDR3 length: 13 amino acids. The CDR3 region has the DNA TGTGCCAGCAGCCCCCCTCTTTTCTATGGCTACACCTTC. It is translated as CASSPPLFYGYTF.

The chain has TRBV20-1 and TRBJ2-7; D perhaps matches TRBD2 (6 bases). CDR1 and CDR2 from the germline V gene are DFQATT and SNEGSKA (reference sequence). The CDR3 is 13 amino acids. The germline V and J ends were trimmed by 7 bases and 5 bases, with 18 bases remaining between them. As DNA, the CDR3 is TGCAGTGTCGAAAGGGCGGGGAGCCACGAGCAGTACTTC. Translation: CSVERAGSHEQYF.

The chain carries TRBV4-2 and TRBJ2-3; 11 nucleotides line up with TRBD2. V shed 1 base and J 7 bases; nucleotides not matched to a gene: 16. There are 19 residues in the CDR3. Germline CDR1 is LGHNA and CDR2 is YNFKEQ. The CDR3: CASSQGLVTSGGVQHTQYF. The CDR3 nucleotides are TGTGCCAGCAGCCAAGGCCTAGTAACTAGCGGGGGAGTACAACATACGCAGTATTTT.

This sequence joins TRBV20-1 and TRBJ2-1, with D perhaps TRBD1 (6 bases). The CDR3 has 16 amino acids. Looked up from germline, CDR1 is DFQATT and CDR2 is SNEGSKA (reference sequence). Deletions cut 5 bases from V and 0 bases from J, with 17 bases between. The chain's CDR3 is CSARPKTGSSYNEQFF. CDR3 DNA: TGCAGTGCTCGCCCTAAAACAGGGAGCTCCTACAATGAGCAGTTCTTC.

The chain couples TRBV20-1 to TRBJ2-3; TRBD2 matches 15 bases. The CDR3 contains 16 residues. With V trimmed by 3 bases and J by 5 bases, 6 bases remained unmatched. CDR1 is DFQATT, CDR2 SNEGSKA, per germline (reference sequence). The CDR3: CSAREGLAGGLDTQYF. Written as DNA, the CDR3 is TGCAGTGCTAGGGAGGGACTAGCGGGGGGTCTAGATACGCAGTATTTT.

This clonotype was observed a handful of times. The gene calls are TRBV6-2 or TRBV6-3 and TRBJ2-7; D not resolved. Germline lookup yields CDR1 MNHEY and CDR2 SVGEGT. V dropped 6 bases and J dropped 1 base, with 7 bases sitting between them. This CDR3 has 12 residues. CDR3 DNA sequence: TGTGCCAGCAGATACCCATCCTACGAGCAGTACTTC. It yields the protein CASRYPSYEQYF.

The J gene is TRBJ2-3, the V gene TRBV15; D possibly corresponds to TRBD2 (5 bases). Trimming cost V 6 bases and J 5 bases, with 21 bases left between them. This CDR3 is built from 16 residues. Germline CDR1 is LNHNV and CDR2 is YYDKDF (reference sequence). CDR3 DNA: TGTGCCACCAGTAGTGATATGGCGGAGGCCAGAGATACGCAGTATTTT. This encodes CATSSDMAEARDTQYF.

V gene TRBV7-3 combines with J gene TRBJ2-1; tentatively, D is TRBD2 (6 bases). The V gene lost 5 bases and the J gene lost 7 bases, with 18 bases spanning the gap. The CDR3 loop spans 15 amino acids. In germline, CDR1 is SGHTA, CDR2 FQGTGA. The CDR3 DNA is TGTGCCAGCAGCCGGGGGTTGGGCGGGTTAAATGAGCAGTTCTTC. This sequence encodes CASSRGLGGLNEQFF. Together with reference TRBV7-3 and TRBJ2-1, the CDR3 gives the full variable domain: GAGVSQTPSNKVTEKGKYVELRCDPISGHTALYWYRQSLGQGPEFLIYFQGTGAADDSGLPNDRFFAVRPEGSVSTLKIQRTERGDSAVYLCASSRGLGGLNEQFFGPGTRLTVL.